Each of the 26 T cell receptor beta chains below was sequenced from the same sample in a study of OX40 agonist ivuxolimab in advanced cancers. TCRdb's table, derived via immunoSEQ multiplex PCR, lists solely in-frame clones and lacks some. In the table there are around 100,000 clones, around 89% of which are singletons. Sequenced here: CD4+ or CD8+ T cells sorted from blood, sampled in a trial of the OX40 agonist ivuxolimab. The receptors originated from an adult with an advanced solid tumor such as melanoma, head and neck, liver or kidney cancer.

This clone has only one observation. The rearrangement links TRBV5-1 to TRBJ1-2, with a possible D match to TRBD1 (6 bases). CDR3 length: 14 amino acids. Germline CDR1 SGHRS, CDR2 YFSETQ. The germline V and J ends were trimmed by 7 bases and 2 bases, with 15 bases remaining between them. CDR3 nucleotide sequence: TGCGCCAGCTCGGAAGGGGGAGGGAACTATGGCTACACCTTC. Its protein product is CASSEGGGNYGYTF. The full variable domain, in which reference TRBV5-1 and TRBJ1-2 provide the parts outside the CDR3, is KAGVTQTPRYLIKTRGQQVTLSCSPISGHRSVSWYQQTPGQGLQFLFEYFSETQRNKGNFPGRFSGRQFSNSRSEMNVSTLELGDSALYLCASSEGGGNYGYTFGSGTRLTVV.

The chain has TRBV7-2 and TRBJ2-7; 9 bases fit TRBD2. Trimming took 2 bases from V and 9 from J; bases not matched to a gene: 5. The CDR3 consists of 13 residues. In germline, CDR1 is SGHTA, CDR2 FQGNSA. CDR3 region: CASSLLLAGTQYF. The CDR3 nucleotides read TGTGCCAGCAGCTTACTCCTAGCGGGGACGCAGTACTTC.

The chain has TRBV25-1 and TRBJ1-1, with D perhaps TRBD1 (5 bases). Between the trimmed V and J ends, which lost 5 bases and 1 base, there was a span of 8 bases. The CDR3 runs 13 residues. The germline V gene has CDR1 MGHDK and CDR2 SYGVNS. The CDR3 here is CASSTQGNTEAFF. In DNA form, the CDR3 reads TGTGCCAGCAGTACCCAGGGGAACACTGAAGCTTTCTTT.

The V call is TRBV9, the J call TRBJ2-7, with TRBD2 matching over 8 bases. The CDR3 length is 16 residues. Germline trimming cut 4 bases from V and 4 bases from J; bases unmatched to any gene: 13. Looked up from germline, CDR1 is SGDLS and CDR2 is YYNGEE. As DNA, the CDR3 is TGTGCCAGCAGCCCGGAAGCGGTAGCGGGATCTTACGAGCAGTACTTC. It translates to CASSPEAVAGSYEQYF.

J is TRBJ1-1 and V is TRBV19; TRBD1 aligns across 8 bases. CDR3 length: 13 amino acids. Unmatched junction bases numbered 2, after V lost 5 bases and J lost 3 bases. Germline V gene sequence: CDR1 LNHDA, CDR2 SQIVND (reference sequence). The CDR3 protein is CASSQGAYTEAFF. The CDR3, as DNA: TGTGCCAGTAGTCAGGGGGCGTACACTGAAGCTTTCTTT.

The V and J genes are TRBV10-3 and TRBJ1-3; D is possibly TRBD1 (5 bases). V was cut by 5 bases and J by 0 bases, with 8 bases left in between. The V gene's germline CDR1 is ENHRY and CDR2 SYGVKD. The CDR3 runs to 14 residues. The chain's CDR3 is CAISTGNSGNTIYF. In DNA, the CDR3 is TGTGCCATCAGTACAGGAAACTCTGGAAACACCATATATTTT.

The chain is built from TRBV30 and TRBJ1-2, with D hard to call. V dropped 3 bases and J dropped 5 bases, with 19 bases sitting between them. The CDR3 totals 15 residues. Germline-derived CDR1 and CDR2 are GTSNPN and SVGIG (reference sequence). In nucleotides, the CDR3 is TGTGCCTGGAGATTTTCGAGTAGAGGACGGTATGGCTACACCTTC. It encodes CAWRFSSRGRYGYTF.

J is TRBJ2-3 and V is TRBV19; 10 bases line up with TRBD2. CDR1 LNHDA and CDR2 SQIVND come from the germline V gene (reference sequence). After removal of 2 bases from V and 3 bases from J, the junction contained 5 bases not matched to a gene. The CDR3 length is 16 residues. Here the CDR3 DNA reads TGTGCCAGTAGTATACCTAGCGGGAGAGGGACAGATACGCAGTATTTT. This translates into CASSIPSGRGTDTQYF.

The chain is built from TRBV5-1 and TRBJ1-1, with D possibly matching TRBD1 (5 bases). Deletions cut 5 bases from V and 2 bases from J, with 13 bases between. Germline CDR1 is SGHRS and CDR2 is YFSETQ. The CDR3 contains 14 residues. CDR3 region: CASRIGRGNTEAFF. The CDR3 nucleotides are TGCGCCAGCAGAATTGGGAGGGGTAACACTGAAGCTTTCTTT. The variable domain in full, with the rest retrieved from reference TRBV5-1 and TRBJ1-1, is KAGVTQTPRYLIKTRGQQVTLSCSPISGHRSVSWYQQTPGQGLQFLFEYFSETQRNKGNFPGRFSGRQFSNSRSEMNVSTLELGDSALYLCASRIGRGNTEAFFGQGTRLTVV.

The rearrangement links TRBV6-1 to TRBJ1-1; 7 bases are shared with TRBD1. Trimming removed 8 bases from V and 4 bases from J; junction bases left unmatched: 4. This CDR3 is 12 amino acids long. CDR1 and CDR2 (germline): MNHNS, SASEGT. The CDR3 nucleotides are TGTGCCAGCGAAGACAGGGTCACTGAAGCTTTCTTT. Its translation is CASEDRVTEAFF.

This chain joins TRBV5-1 and TRBJ2-1; D remains unclear. CDR3 size: 11 residues. CDR1 and CDR2 (germline): SGHRS, YFSETQ. V was cut by 3 bases and J by 5 bases, with 3 bases left in between. The CDR3 coding sequence is TGCGCCAGCAGCTCGAACAATGAGCAGTTCTTC. It is translated as CASSSNNEQFF.

The CDR3 region is CASRLAAHTSYEQYF. In DNA form, the CDR3 reads TGCGCCAGCAGGCTAGCGGCACACACCTCATACGAGCAGTACTTC. The chain combines TRBV4-1 with TRBJ2-7; 7 bases match TRBD2. The CDR3 is made up of 15 amino acids. After removal of 6 bases from V and 4 bases from J, the junction contained 12 bases not matched to a gene. Germline CDR1 MGHRA, CDR2 YSYEKL.

The chain uses TRBV19 and TRBJ2-3; D may be TRBD1 (6 bases). Germline V CDR1 and CDR2: LNHDA, SQIVND (reference sequence). The CDR3 loop spans 14 amino acids. V lost 0 bases, J lost 3 bases, and 7 bases lay in between. The CDR3 coding sequence is TGTGCCAGTAGTATAGACAGGGGAACAGATACGCAGTATTTT. It specifies CASSIDRGTDTQYF.

J is TRBJ1-1 and V is TRBV7-8; D not certain. Per the germline V gene, CDR1 is SGHVS and CDR2 is FQNEAQ. There are 14 residues in the CDR3. V lost 0 bases and J lost 2, with 7 bases in between. The DNA for the CDR3 is TGTGCCAGCAGCTTAGCGGGAAAAAACACTGAAGCTTTCTTT. This gives the protein CASSLAGKNTEAFF.

The chain employs TRBV5-5 and TRBJ2-7; perhaps D is TRBD1 or TRBD2 (5 bases each). Trimming took 4 bases from V and 0 from J, leaving 11 bases between them. The CDR3 runs 14 residues. Per germline, CDR1 SGHKS and CDR2 YYEKEE (reference sequence). CDR3 in amino acids: CASSRDASSYEQYF. CDR3 coding DNA: TGTGCCAGCAGCCGGGACGCGAGCTCCTACGAGCAGTACTTC. Combining the CDR3 with reference TRBV5-5 and TRBJ2-7 gives the whole variable domain DAGVTQSPTHLIKTRGQQVTLRCSPISGHKSVSWYQQVLGQGPQFIFQYYEKEERGRGNFPDRFSARQFPNYSSELNVNALLLGDSALYLCASSRDASSYEQYFGPGTRLTVT.

This clone was seen once. The J gene is TRBJ2-7, the V gene TRBV11-1, with 10 bases lining up with TRBD2. This CDR3 has 15 amino acids. Looked up from germline, CDR1 is SGHAT and CDR2 is FQDESV (reference sequence). After removal of 5 bases from V and 4 bases from J, the junction contained 8 bases not matched to a gene. The CDR3: CASSKELAGIYEQYF. DNA of the CDR3: TGTGCCAGCAGCAAGGAACTAGCGGGAATATACGAGCAGTACTTC.

The sample holds one count of this clone. The chain couples TRBV9 to TRBJ2-7, with 10 bases matching TRBD2. CDR1 and CDR2 from the germline V gene are SGDLS and YYNGEE. CDR3 length: 14 amino acids. V trimming: 2 bases; J trimming: 6 bases; junction bases outside the gene matches: 5. The CDR3 nucleotides are TGTGCCAGCAGCGTTAAATTAGCGGGAGGCGAGCAGTACTTC. This gives the protein CASSVKLAGGEQYF.

The CDR3 DNA follows: TGTGCCAGCAGCTTCTCCCGGGGGCGTACCCAGTACTTC. This sequence encodes CASSFSRGRTQYF. The V call is TRBV7-7, the J call TRBJ2-5; the D call may be TRBD1 or TRBD2 (6 bases each). The CDR3 spans 13 residues. Trimming took 3 bases from V and 8 from J, leaving 13 bases between them. In germline, CDR1 is SSHAT, CDR2 FNYEAQ (reference sequence).

A few counts support this clone. V is TRBV30 and J is TRBJ1-1, with D unclear. CDR1 and CDR2 (germline): GTSNPN, SVGIG (reference sequence). Trimming shortened V by 4 bases and J by 1 base, and 16 bases separated the two germline ends. CDR3 length: 15 amino acids. The CDR3 nucleotides are TGTGCCTGGAATGTGTACGGACGCCCGAACACTGAAGCTTTCTTT. This sequence encodes CAWNVYGRPNTEAFF. Filled out from reference TRBV30 and TRBJ1-1, the complete variable domain reads SQTIHQWPATLVQPVGSPLSLECTVEGTSNPNLYWYRQAAGRGLQLLFYSVGIGQISSEVPQNLSASRPQDRQFILSSKKLLLSDSGFYLCAWNVYGRPNTEAFFGQGTRLTVV.

This rearrangement joins TRBV6-1 to TRBJ1-5; maybe TRBD1 (6 bases). V dropped 3 bases and J dropped 4 bases, with 10 bases sitting between them. The germline gives CDR1 MNHNS, CDR2 SASEGT. The CDR3 loop spans 14 amino acids. The CDR3 loop reads CASSERGANQPQHF. Here the CDR3 DNA reads TGTGCCAGCAGTGAGCGGGGGGCTAATCAGCCCCAGCATTTT.

V gene TRBV5-1 combines with J gene TRBJ2-3; no clear D. Trimming cost V 4 bases and J 5 bases, with 20 bases left between them. Germline CDR1 reads SGHRS; CDR2 reads YFSETQ. This CDR3 spans 16 amino acids. CDR3 in amino acids: CASSHQKNQIGDTQYF. The CDR3 bases are TGCGCCAGCAGCCATCAGAAGAACCAGATAGGAGATACGCAGTATTTT. The variable domain in full, with the rest retrieved from reference TRBV5-1 and TRBJ2-3, is KAGVTQTPRYLIKTRGQQVTLSCSPISGHRSVSWYQQTPGQGLQFLFEYFSETQRNKGNFPGRFSGRQFSNSRSEMNVSTLELGDSALYLCASSHQKNQIGDTQYFGPGTRLTVL.

This clone came up once. The chain joins TRBV30 to TRBJ1-2, with TRBD1 as a possible D gene (6 bases). Germline lookup yields CDR1 GTSNPN and CDR2 SVGIG (reference sequence). Trimming stripped 5 bases from V and 5 bases from J, with 18 bases between. This CDR3 is 14 amino acids long. The CDR3 DNA is TGTGCCTGGCGTGGGGGAGGGAGGGGGTATGGCTACACCTTC. It encodes CAWRGGGRGYGYTF.

The chain links TRBV11-2 to TRBJ2-3; D is undetermined. This CDR3 spans 11 amino acids. Germline V lookup: CDR1 SGHAT, CDR2 FQNNGV. The germline V and J ends were trimmed by 1 base and 7 bases, with 3 bases remaining between them. The CDR3 region has the DNA TGTGCCAGCAGCTTAGGGTATACGCAGTATTTT. It codes for CASSLGYTQYF.

The rearrangement joins TRBV5-1 to TRBJ2-5; 9 bases are a match to TRBD1. Germline V gene lookup returns CDR1 SGHRS and CDR2 YFSETQ. The CDR3 sequence is 16 residues long. The ends lost 0 bases at V and 3 bases at J; junction bases unmatched: 6. DNA of the CDR3: TGCGCCAGCAGCTTGGGTCCGGGACAGGGAGAAGAGACCCAGTACTTC. Protein: CASSLGPGQGEETQYF.

This chain links TRBV27 with TRBJ2-7, with D hard to call. Looked up from germline, CDR1 is MNHEY and CDR2 is SMNVEV (reference sequence). CDR3 length: 15 residues. The ends were cut back, 2 bases at V and 2 bases at J, with 13 bases in the middle. CDR3 in amino acids: CASSLEPGRTYEQYF. In DNA form, the CDR3 reads TGTGCCAGCAGTTTAGAACCGGGCCGAACCTACGAGCAGTACTTC.

The chain carries TRBV5-5 and TRBJ1-1; no clear D. Trimming removed 1 base from V and 1 base from J, with 8 bases in between. CDR3 length: 14 amino acids. The germline V gene encodes CDR1 SGHKS and CDR2 YYEKEE (reference sequence). CDR3 bases: TGTGCCAGCAGCTTGTCGGGTGAGAACACTGAAGCTTTCTTT. Protein product: CASSLSGENTEAFF.